Below, 14 T cell receptor beta chains from the same sample are listed, as sequenced in a study of Ad26.COV2.S vaccination and SARS-CoV-2 variants. Sequencing used immunoSEQ multiplex PCR; TCRdb keeps in-frame clones, though not all of them. This sample has 400,000 to 450,000 clones, with roughly 90% found just once. Treatment meaning: 15 to 20 received Ad26.COV2.S at low or high dose, single or two shots; 5 received placebo; per-sample allocation not given. The samples were gathered on day 63 after the first injection of vaccine or placebo. The specimen comprised peripheral blood, sampled in a trial of Ad26.COV2.S vaccine versus placebo. These receptors were taken from a person between 18 and 60 years old who received the Ad26.COV2.S COVID-19 vaccine or a placebo.

The V gene is TRBV27, the J gene TRBJ2-7, with D possibly matching TRBD2 (7 bases). The ends were cut back, 8 bases at V and 7 bases at J, with 27 bases in the middle. The CDR3 has 16 amino acids. Germline loops: CDR1 MNHEY, CDR2 SMNVEV (reference sequence). CDR3 DNA: TGTGCCAGCCGGGACAACTCCGTCGGGGGGCCGAGGGAGCAGTACTTC. It codes for CASRDNSVGGPREQYF.

The CDR3 region is CASSLNRGANYGYTF. CDR3 nucleotides: TGTGCCAGTAGCCTTAACAGGGGAGCTAACTATGGCTACACCTTC. V gene TRBV19 combines with J gene TRBJ1-2, with 7 nucleotides matching TRBD1. V was pared by 6 bases and J by 0 bases, with 7 bases of the junction left unmatched. The CDR3 is 15 residues long. Germline values: CDR1 LNHDA, CDR2 SQIVND (reference sequence).

The chain couples TRBV5-3 to TRBJ1-6; D possibly corresponds to TRBD1 (5 bases). TRBV5-3 is identified as an open reading frame with a role that is uncertain. Trimming cost V 8 bases and J 7 bases, with 28 bases left between them. The CDR3 loop spans 18 amino acids. For the CDR3, the DNA is TGTGCCAGGGAAGCGAAGTTCTGGGCGGGGGTGAAGAATTCACCCCTCCACTTT. It translates to CAREAKFWAGVKNSPLHF.

V usage is TRBV5-6 and J usage is TRBJ2-7; D gene uncertain. This CDR3 has 15 residues. The V and J ends lost 1 base and 0 bases respectively, with 11 bases between them. The germline V gene has CDR1 SGHDT and CDR2 YYEEEE. The CDR3 region is CASSLLGWSSYEQYF. The CDR3, as DNA: TGTGCCAGCAGCTTGTTGGGATGGAGCTCCTACGAGCAGTACTTC.

The rearrangement joins TRBV29-1 to TRBJ1-2; D call uncertain. The germline V gene has CDR1 SQVTM and CDR2 ANQGSEA. Trimming removed 4 bases at V and 5 bases at J, with 8 bases between. This CDR3 comprises 11 residues. The CDR3, as DNA: TGCAGCGTTGGACAAGGTTATGGCTACACCTTC. Amino acid sequence: CSVGQGYGYTF.

The sample holds one count of this clone. The V gene is TRBV4-1, the J gene TRBJ1-6; tentatively, D is TRBD1 (5 bases). CDR1 MGHRA and CDR2 YSYEKL come from the germline V gene. Between the trimmed V and J ends, which lost 6 bases and 2 bases, there was a span of 17 bases. The CDR3 runs to 17 residues. The CDR3: CASRRGAAVTYNSPLHF. The CDR3 DNA follows: TGCGCCAGCAGAAGGGGAGCAGCCGTAACCTATAATTCACCCCTCCACTTT.

In this sample, this clone turned up once. The chain carries TRBV18 and TRBJ2-5; no clear D gene. V shed 4 bases and J shed 4 bases, with 7 bases lying between them. The CDR3 contains 12 residues. The germline V gene has CDR1 KGHSH and CDR2 LQKENI. The CDR3 is CASSRSGETQYF. The CDR3 DNA follows: TGTGCCAGCTCACGATCGGGAGAGACCCAGTACTTC.

The gene calls are TRBV7-9 and TRBJ1-2; D may be TRBD1 (5 bases). CDR1 and CDR2 (germline): SEHNR, FQNEAQ (reference sequence). V dropped 5 bases and J dropped 0 bases, with 13 bases sitting between them. The CDR3 is 15 amino acids. The CDR3 loop is CASSPQGSPNYGYTF. The CDR3 coding sequence is TGTGCCAGCAGCCCCCAGGGTAGTCCTAACTATGGCTACACCTTC. The full variable domain, in which reference TRBV7-9 and TRBJ1-2 provide the parts outside the CDR3, is DTGVSQNPRHKITKRGQNVTFRCDPISEHNRLYWYRQTLGQGPEFLTYFQNEAQLEKSRLLSDRFSAERPKGSFSTLEIQRTEQGDSAMYLCASSPQGSPNYGYTFGSGTRLTVV.

The chain combines TRBV28 with TRBJ1-5; no reliable D call. CDR3 length: 14 residues. V was shortened by 2 bases and J by 6 bases, with 11 bases between the two germline ends. Germline values: CDR1 MDHEN, CDR2 SYDVKM. DNA of the CDR3: TGTGCCAGCAGTTTAGCGGGGAGCGGTCAGCCCCAGCATTTT. Residues: CASSLAGSGQPQHF.

This sequence joins TRBV14 and TRBJ2-3; D is unclear. There are 13 residues in the CDR3. Per the germline V gene, CDR1 is SGHDN and CDR2 is FVKESK. Trimming removed 4 bases from V and 4 bases from J, with 9 bases in between. The CDR3 bases are TGTGCCAGCAGCCTGGTTCGCCCAGATACGCAGTATTTT. Amino acids: CASSLVRPDTQYF.

The chain carries TRBV7-9 and TRBJ2-3, with D perhaps TRBD1 (6 bases). CDR3 length: 16 amino acids. V was pared by 0 bases and J by 4 bases, with 14 bases between. The V gene's germline CDR1 is SEHNR and CDR2 FQNEAQ (reference sequence). The CDR3 nucleotides are TGTGCCAGCAGCTTAGCGGGGGCCTTGATTTCAGATACGCAGTATTTT. Translation: CASSLAGALISDTQYF. The full variable domain, rest sourced from reference TRBV7-9 and TRBJ2-3, is DTGVSQNPRHKITKRGQNVTFRCDPISEHNRLYWYRQTLGQGPEFLTYFQNEAQLEKSRLLSDRFSAERPKGSFSTLEIQRTEQGDSAMYLCASSLAGALISDTQYFGPGTRLTVL.

This chain uses TRBV30 with TRBJ1-2; 8 bases align to TRBD1. The germline V gene encodes CDR1 GTSNPN and CDR2 SVGIG (reference sequence). The CDR3 contains 14 residues. After removal of 5 bases from V and 3 bases from J, the junction contained 8 bases not matched to a gene. The CDR3 spells CAWSGRGRHYGYTF. The CDR3 DNA reads as TGTGCCTGGTCTGGCAGGGGGCGTCACTATGGCTACACCTTC.

V usage is TRBV28 and J usage is TRBJ1-5, with unresolved D. The germline V gene has CDR1 MDHEN and CDR2 SYDVKM. Trimming took 3 bases from V and 6 from J, leaving 9 bases between them. This CDR3 has 13 residues. The CDR3 reads CASSFLPTQPQHF. CDR3 DNA: TGTGCCAGCAGTTTTCTCCCCACTCAGCCCCAGCATTTT.

V gene TRBV7-9 combines with J gene TRBJ1-3; D unresolved. CDR1 and CDR2 from the germline V gene are SEHNR and FQNEAQ (reference sequence). Trimming removed 1 base at V and 3 bases at J, with 10 bases between. The CDR3 has 15 residues. The CDR3 bases are TGTGCCAGCAGCTTAGGGCCTGGTGGTGGAAACACCATATATTTT. It specifies CASSLGPGGGNTIYF.